This TCR beta chain came from a study of blood T cell repertoires in COVID-19. Libraries were prepared by immunoSEQ multiplex PCR; TCRdb keeps only in-frame clonotypes and omits some of them. Of about 260,000 clones detected, about 86% appear once; the ten largest clones hold 4.1%. Participants were aged about 18 to 100 years from around 25 US areas. This CDR3 comprises 15 residues. Germline CDR1 SGHVS, CDR2 FQNEAQ. With 7 bases clipped from V and 7 bases from J, the junction kept 8 bases outside the gene matches. The TCR comes from a man aged 25-40 years with acute COVID-19. The sequenced material came from PBMCs or T cells enriched from blood (not recorded which). The V call is TRBV7-8, the J call TRBJ2-1, with 12 bases aligning to TRBD1. CDR3 sequence: CASTNRDRGLNEQFF. The CDR3 DNA is TGTGCCAGCACCAACCGGGACAGGGGGCTTAATGAGCAGTTCTTC.